These 28 T cell receptor beta chains originate from one sample sequenced in a study of early T cells in non-severe SARS-CoV-2 infection. A single record per CDR3 protein comes from TCRdb applying MiXCR to the 5' RACE reads. This table holds nearly 60,000 distinct CDR3 sequences, about 13% found once. Source material: whole blood. The receptor source for this set is an adult who was a healthcare worker with PCR-confirmed SARS-CoV-2 infection or an uninfected control (not recorded which).

V usage is TRBV20-1 and J usage is TRBJ1-1; D might be TRBD1 (6 bases). Germline lookup yields CDR1 DFQATT and CDR2 SNEGSKA (reference sequence). There are 11 residues in the CDR3. The V and J ends lost 5 bases and 7 bases respectively, with 11 bases between them. The chain's CDR3 is CSAGKDSEAFF. Here the CDR3 DNA reads TGCAGTGCTGGAAAGGACAGTGAAGCTTTCTTT.

V and J are TRBV27 and TRBJ1-5, with D hard to call. CDR3 length: 15 amino acids. With 4 bases removed from V and 6 bases from J, the gap between germline ends came to 16 bases. Germline values: CDR1 MNHEY, CDR2 SMNVEV (reference sequence). The CDR3 loop reads CASSSREGWGQPQHF. CDR3 in DNA: TGTGCCAGCAGTTCCCGCGAGGGTTGGGGTCAGCCCCAGCATTTT.

This clonotype was detected a few times. V is TRBV6-1 and J is TRBJ2-2; the D gene is possibly TRBD1 (6 bases). V lost 6 bases and J 0 bases, leaving 8 bases between the germline ends. Germline V gene lookup returns CDR1 MNHNS and CDR2 SASEGT. This CDR3 is 14 amino acids long. The CDR3 reads CASRGAPNTGELFF. The DNA of the CDR3 is TGTGCCAGCAGGGGGGCCCCGAACACCGGGGAGCTGTTTTTT.

The chain carries TRBV20-1 and TRBJ2-5, with no clear D. The ends were cut back, 6 bases at V and 6 bases at J, with 11 bases in the middle. The CDR3 length is 11 residues. Germline lookup yields CDR1 DFQATT and CDR2 SNEGSKA (reference sequence). CDR3 in amino acids: CSAPTRKTQYF. CDR3 bases: TGCAGTGCCCCGACCAGAAAGACCCAGTACTTC.

V gene TRBV5-1 combines with J gene TRBJ1-1; possibly TRBD1 for D (5 bases). V was pared by 1 base and J by 3 bases, with 7 bases between. This CDR3 contains 13 residues. Germline V lookup: CDR1 SGHRS, CDR2 YFSETQ. The CDR3 loop reads CASSLTGYTEAFF. The CDR3 DNA follows: TGCGCCAGCAGCTTGACAGGCTACACTGAAGCTTTCTTT.

This clonotype was seen only a few times. This chain links TRBV20-1 with TRBJ2-7, with 7 bases lining up with TRBD1. Losses at the gene ends were 0 bases for V and 5 bases for J; bases not matched to a gene: 4. Germline CDR1 reads DFQATT; CDR2 reads SNEGSKA (reference sequence). The CDR3 totals 13 residues. CDR3 nucleotides: TGCAGTGCTAGAGAGGGTCAGGGGGACGAGCAGTACTTC. It specifies CSAREGQGDEQYF.

Regarding this clonotype: This may be a read error, as it is one base from a much larger clone. The chain combines TRBV6-5 with TRBJ2-4; TRBD2 matches 9 bases. The CDR3 extends over 15 amino acids. Germline lookup yields CDR1 MNHEY and CDR2 SVGAGI. Here the CDR3 DNA reads TGTGCCAGCAGCCTTAGCGGGAGAAGAAAAATCATTCAGTACTTC. Translation gives CASSLSGRRKIIQYF.

This chain connects TRBV7-6 to TRBJ2-7; 10 bases are a match to TRBD1. The CDR3 loop spans 14 amino acids. Germline values: CDR1 SGHVS, CDR2 FNYEAQ. The V segment lost 5 bases and the J segment 2 bases; nucleotides outside the gene matches: 3. The CDR3 spells CASSAGQGAYEQYF. As DNA, the CDR3 is TGTGCCAGCAGCGCTGGACAGGGGGCCTACGAGCAGTACTTC.

This clonotype was counted only a few times. The chain carries TRBV7-9 and TRBJ1-2, with D tentatively TRBD1 (6 bases). V dropped 1 base and J dropped 2 bases, with 23 bases sitting between them. The CDR3 has 19 amino acids. CDR1 and CDR2 (germline): SEHNR, FQNEAQ (reference sequence). DNA for the CDR3: TGTGCCAGCAGCTTAGTCTATCGGAACCAACAGGGACGGAACTATGGCTACACCTTC. It specifies CASSLVYRNQQGRNYGYTF.

This clonotype showed up many times. The V call is TRBV5-1, the J call TRBJ2-3; 9 positions agree with TRBD1. This CDR3 has 15 residues. The V and J ends lost 4 bases and 9 bases, in that order; junction bases with no gene match: 12. Germline CDR1 is SGHRS and CDR2 is YFSETQ. CDR3: CASSLSGQGSATQYF. CDR3 DNA: TGCGCCAGCAGCCTATCGGGACAGGGTTCCGCCACGCAGTATTTT.

The genes are TRBV4-2 and TRBJ2-1, with 14 bases identical to TRBD2. Germline-derived CDR1 and CDR2 are LGHNA and YNFKEQ. The CDR3 is 17 amino acids. V lost 4 bases and J lost 6; bases outside the gene matches: 8. The CDR3 bases are TGTGCCAGCAGCCTATCCGGGACTAGCGGGAGTACCAATGAGCAGTTCTTC. Its translation is CASSLSGTSGSTNEQFF.

There are a few counts of this clonotype. The chain carries TRBV12-3 or TRBV12-4 and TRBJ1-2; TRBD1 matches 9 bases. After removal of 10 bases from V and 6 bases from J, the junction contained 12 bases not matched to a gene. The CDR3 consists of 14 residues. CDR3 nucleotide sequence: TGTGCCATTACCCGACCGACAGGGGGGAATGGCTACACCTTC. Its translation is CAITRPTGGNGYTF.

This clonotype was picked up a small number of times. The chain has TRBV20-1 and TRBJ2-3; 7 nucleotides align to TRBD2. This CDR3 is 17 amino acids long. V dropped 3 bases and J dropped 0; count of bases not matched to a gene: 12. Germline CDR1 reads DFQATT; CDR2 reads SNEGSKA (reference sequence). This chain's CDR3 is CSASPPLAVPSTDTQYF. CDR3 bases: TGCAGTGCTAGCCCCCCTCTAGCGGTCCCTAGCACAGATACGCAGTATTTT.

This rearrangement joins TRBV9 to TRBJ1-6; 7 nucleotides align to TRBD1. Germline CDR1 SGDLS, CDR2 YYNGEE. The CDR3 runs 16 residues. J gave up 8 bases and V 3 bases, and 11 bases lay outside the gene matches. The CDR3 sequence: CASSAEGTAADSPLHF. CDR3 nucleotide sequence: TGTGCCAGCAGCGCAGAGGGGACAGCTGCAGATTCACCCCTCCACTTT.

In this sample, this clonotype turned up many times. The V and J genes are TRBV7-2 and TRBJ1-1; D gene ambiguous. Germline lookup yields CDR1 SGHTA and CDR2 FQGNSA. Trimming cost V 5 bases and J 4 bases, with 17 bases left between them. The length of the CDR3 is 15 residues. DNA of the CDR3: TGTGCCAGCAGCCCACTATCGGGAATGAGCACTGAAGCTTTCTTT. Translation: CASSPLSGMSTEAFF.

This chain links TRBV10-3 with TRBJ1-3; D is possibly TRBD1 (5 bases). V shed 8 bases and J shed 0 bases, with 5 bases lying between them. The CDR3 spans 12 residues. In germline, CDR1 is ENHRY, CDR2 SYGVKD. CDR3 sequence: CAIGGSGNTIYF. Here the CDR3 DNA reads TGTGCCATCGGGGGCTCTGGAAACACCATATATTTT.

The CDR3 DNA sequence: TGTGCCAGCAGCTTGGGGGGGCTCGGCACAGATACGCAGTATTTT. This codes for CASSLGGLGTDTQYF. The chain links TRBV5-6 to TRBJ2-3; D is possibly TRBD1 (6 bases). Looked up from germline, CDR1 is SGHDT and CDR2 is YYEEEE. CDR3 length equals 15 residues. V gave up 0 bases and J gave up 1 base, with 9 bases separating them.

This clonotype was observed a few times. V gene TRBV10-3 combines with J gene TRBJ1-1; TRBD1 is a possible D gene (5 bases). The ends were cut back, 6 bases at V and 7 bases at J, with 9 bases in the middle. CDR1 is ENHRY, CDR2 SYGVKD, per germline. This CDR3 is built from 11 residues. CDR3 DNA: TGTGCCATCAGATTGGGGGTTGAAGCTTTCTTT. Protein product: CAIRLGVEAFF.

The chain has TRBV20-1 and TRBJ2-3; no clear D gene. The V gene's germline CDR1 is DFQATT and CDR2 SNEGSKA (reference sequence). The CDR3 spans 12 residues. V was trimmed by 8 bases and J by 1 base, leaving 10 bases between them. The CDR3 is CSSGAGTDTQYF. The CDR3 nucleotides read TGCAGTTCCGGAGCTGGCACAGATACGCAGTATTTT.

A few counts support this clonotype. The rearrangement links TRBV10-3 to TRBJ2-7; D is unresolved. Germline V lookup: CDR1 ENHRY, CDR2 SYGVKD. The V end was cut by 3 bases, the J end by 1 base, with 4 bases between. The CDR3 consists of 12 residues. The CDR3 here is CAISERSYEQYF. The CDR3 region has the DNA TGTGCCATCAGTGAAAGATCCTACGAGCAGTACTTC.

This clonotype was recorded at least ten times. This chain links TRBV20-1 with TRBJ2-7; D uncertain. This CDR3 is 12 amino acids long. Germline V CDR1 and CDR2: DFQATT, SNEGSKA (reference sequence). The V end lost 1 base, the J end lost 3 bases, and 7 bases lay between the germline ends. The CDR3 region has the DNA TGCAGTGCTAGAGGCTCCATCTACGAGCAGTACTTC. Amino acids: CSARGSIYEQYF.

The rearrangement links TRBV28 to TRBJ1-1; a possible D gene is TRBD1 (5 bases). CDR3 length equals 14 residues. Germline assignment: CDR1 MDHEN and CDR2 SYDVKM. The ends were cut back, 2 bases at V and 3 bases at J, with 10 bases in the middle. As DNA, the CDR3 is TGTGCCAGCAGTTTAGTGGGGCGCGACACTGAAGCTTTCTTT. Its translation is CASSLVGRDTEAFF.

This clonotype has only a few counts. The gene calls are TRBV6-1 and TRBJ2-2; D may be TRBD2 (5 bases). The length of the CDR3 is 15 residues. V lost 2 bases and J lost 6, with 13 bases in between. CDR1 is MNHNS, CDR2 SASEGT, per germline. The CDR3 here is CASSEQWGDAGELFF. CDR3 sequence (DNA): TGTGCCAGCAGTGAACAATGGGGAGACGCCGGGGAGCTGTTTTTT.

The chain carries TRBV7-2 and TRBJ2-2; no firm D call. Trimming removed 2 bases from V and 2 bases from J, with 3 bases in between. The CDR3 is made up of 13 amino acids. Per the germline V gene, CDR1 is SGHTA and CDR2 is FQGNSA. The CDR3 sequence is CASSLKNTGELFF. CDR3 in DNA: TGTGCCAGCAGCTTAAAAAACACCGGGGAGCTGTTTTTT.

At least ten counts were recorded for this clonotype. V usage is TRBV3-1 and J usage is TRBJ1-4; 8 positions match TRBD1. The junction had 11 bases not matched to a gene; V was cut back by 4 bases and J by 4 bases. This CDR3 is built from 17 residues. CDR1 is LGHDT, CDR2 YNNKEL, per germline (reference sequence). The CDR3, as DNA: TGTGCCAGCAGCCCACGAGGACAGGGCAGAGGTAATGAAAAACTGTTTTTT. Translating gives CASSPRGQGRGNEKLFF.

The chain links TRBV7-8 to TRBJ2-2, with TRBD2 matching over 8 bases. The V gene end was trimmed by 4 bases and the J gene end by 6 bases; junction bases not matched to a gene: 16. The CDR3 extends over 18 amino acids. Looked up from germline, CDR1 is SGHVS and CDR2 is FQNEAQ. CDR3 sequence: CASSSQGGVAGSPGELFF. The CDR3, as DNA: TGTGCCAGCAGCTCCCAGGGAGGTGTAGCGGGATCCCCCGGGGAGCTGTTTTTT.

This clonotype was recorded at least ten times. The genes are TRBV11-2 and TRBJ2-5; 7 nucleotides match TRBD1. Trimming removed 1 base from V and 13 bases from J; junction bases left unmatched: 3. Germline V lookup: CDR1 SGHAT, CDR2 FQNNGV. The CDR3 totals 11 residues. This chain's CDR3 is CASSLARGLYF. In DNA, the CDR3 is TGTGCCAGCAGCTTAGCGAGGGGGCTGTACTTC.

This clonotype was counted many times. The chain carries TRBV7-2 and TRBJ2-7, with a tentative D call TRBD1 (5 bases). The CDR3 sequence is 14 residues long. The V end was cut by 6 bases, the J end by 2 bases, with 14 bases between. Looked up from germline, CDR1 is SGHTA and CDR2 is FQGNSA. The CDR3 sequence: CASSLSWGPYEQYF. DNA for the CDR3: TGTGCCAGCAGTCTTAGTTGGGGCCCCTACGAGCAGTACTTC. The full variable domain, completed using reference TRBV7-2 and TRBJ2-7, is GAGVSQSPSNKVTEKGKDVELRCDPISGHTALYWYRQSLGQGLEFLIYFQGNSAPDKSGLPSDRFSAERTGGSVSTLTIQRTQQEDSAVYLCASSLSWGPYEQYFGPGTRLTVT.